This entry lists 23 T cell receptor beta chains sequenced from one sample in a study of OX40 agonist ivuxolimab in advanced cancers. Repertoires were generated with immunoSEQ multiplex PCR, while TCRdb's copy carries only in-frame clones and drops some. The sample includes tens of thousands of clones, around 84% of them seen just once. Material: CD4+ or CD8+ T cells sorted from blood, obtained in a trial of the OX40 agonist ivuxolimab. These receptors were obtained from an adult with an advanced solid tumor such as melanoma, head and neck, liver or kidney cancer.

V usage is TRBV4-2 and J usage is TRBJ1-1, with a weak D call TRBD1 (5 bases). V was pared by 1 base and J by 1 base, with 10 bases between. The CDR3 consists of 15 residues. Germline CDR1 is LGHNA and CDR2 is YNFKEQ. CDR3 nucleotide sequence: TGTGCCAGCAGCCAAGGCGACAGCAAGAACACTGAAGCTTTCTTT. It specifies CASSQGDSKNTEAFF.

The V call is TRBV9, the J call TRBJ2-5, with a possible D match to TRBD2 (5 bases). The CDR3 consists of 12 residues. CDR1 is SGDLS and CDR2 is YYNGEE in the germline V gene. V was clipped by 7 bases and J by 4 bases, with 11 bases between them. The CDR3 DNA reads as TGTGCCAGCTCTTGGACTGGAGAGACCCAGTACTTC. Translating it yields CASSWTGETQYF.

This clone has just one count. The V gene is TRBV5-1, the J gene TRBJ1-2, with TRBD1 identical over 7 bases. Germline V gene lookup returns CDR1 SGHRS and CDR2 YFSETQ. CDR3 size: 14 residues. With V trimmed by 4 bases and J by 8 bases, 11 bases remained unmatched. The CDR3 region is CASSPDRVGEGYTF. CDR3 sequence (DNA): TGCGCCAGCAGCCCTGACAGGGTAGGGGAGGGCTACACCTTC.

This clone showed up just a few times. The chain carries TRBV19 and TRBJ2-7; 7 nucleotides line up with TRBD2. Germline CDR1 LNHDA, CDR2 SQIVND (reference sequence). The J segment lost 1 base and the V segment lost 2 bases, leaving 8 bases of the junction unmatched. The CDR3 totals 16 residues. CDR3 loop: CASSISGVGGSYEQYF. The CDR3 bases are TGTGCCAGTAGTATATCTGGGGTCGGGGGGTCCTACGAGCAGTACTTC.

The chain employs TRBV5-1 and TRBJ1-1; the D gene is possibly TRBD1 (5 bases). The CDR3 runs 15 residues. V was trimmed by 4 bases and J by 1 base, leaving 14 bases between them. CDR1 and CDR2 from the germline V gene are SGHRS and YFSETQ. CDR3 protein: CASSQGVGGNTEAFF. The CDR3 region has the DNA TGCGCCAGCAGCCAGGGCGTCGGGGGGAACACTGAAGCTTTCTTT.

The rearrangement uses TRBV7-3 and TRBJ2-2; D unresolved. The V gene's germline CDR1 is SGHTA and CDR2 FQGTGA. V was clipped by 4 bases and J by 4 bases, with 7 bases between them. The CDR3 consists of 13 residues. CDR3 protein: CASSSGATGELFF. DNA for the CDR3: TGTGCCAGCAGCTCGGGCGCCACCGGGGAGCTGTTTTTT.

This chain connects TRBV10-3 to TRBJ1-3, with no clear D. Germline CDR1 and CDR2: ENHRY and SYGVKD. The V end was cut by 9 bases, the J end by 4 bases, with 7 bases between. The CDR3 runs 11 residues. CDR3 DNA: TGTGCCATGCAATCCGGAAACACCATATATTTT. As protein: CAMQSGNTIYF.

A word on this clone: Additional DNA sequences in this sample encode the identical CDR3. The V call is TRBV5-1, the J call TRBJ1-6; TRBD1 matches at 8 bases. The CDR3 loop spans 14 amino acids. Trimming at V came to 4 bases and at J to 7 bases, leaving 4 bases not matched to a gene. The germline gives CDR1 SGHRS, CDR2 YFSETQ. The CDR3 sequence is CASSLGQANSPLHF. The CDR3 DNA is TGCGCCAGCAGCCTGGGACAGGCCAATTCACCCCTCCACTTT.

This chain joins TRBV5-1 and TRBJ1-3; 7 bases line up with TRBD1. Germline loops: CDR1 SGHRS, CDR2 YFSETQ. V lost 4 bases, J lost 3 bases, and 13 bases stayed unmatched. This CDR3 has 17 amino acids. The CDR3 sequence: CASSRPDTGDGGNTIYF. In nucleotides, the CDR3 is TGCGCCAGCAGCCGGCCGGACACAGGGGATGGTGGAAACACCATATATTTT.

This chain links TRBV19 with TRBJ2-4; D possibly corresponds to TRBD1 (6 bases). V was trimmed by 6 bases and J by 0 bases, leaving 15 bases between them. Germline CDR1 reads LNHDA; CDR2 reads SQIVND (reference sequence). This CDR3 spans 16 amino acids. CDR3 sequence reads: CASRPPGHLAKNIQYF. CDR3 nucleotide sequence: TGTGCCAGTAGGCCCCCGGGACACCTAGCCAAAAACATTCAGTACTTC. Based on the CDR3 plus reference TRBV19 and TRBJ2-4, the full variable domain is DGGITQSPKYLFRKEGQNVTLSCEQNLNHDAMYWYRQDPGQGLRLIYYSQIVNDFQKGDIAEGYSVSREKKESFPLTVTSAQKNPTAFYLCASRPPGHLAKNIQYFGAGTRLSVL.

The genes are TRBV5-5 and TRBJ2-3, with 8 bases that match TRBD1. The V gene end was trimmed by 4 bases and the J gene end by 2 bases; junction bases not matched to a gene: 9. Germline values: CDR1 SGHKS, CDR2 YYEKEE (reference sequence). The CDR3 consists of 16 residues. CDR3 nucleotides: TGTGCCAGCAGCATGCTACAGGGGGGAAACACAGATACGCAGTATTTT. Amino acids: CASSMLQGGNTDTQYF.

CDR3 protein: CASSQGISSNQPQHF. CDR3 coding DNA: TGCGCCAGCAGCCAAGGTATAAGTAGCAATCAGCCCCAGCATTTT. The rearrangement joins TRBV4-3 to TRBJ1-5; D not certain. Germline V CDR1 and CDR2: LGHNA, YSLEER. V gave up 1 base and J gave up 0 bases, with 7 bases separating them. The CDR3 loop spans 15 amino acids.

The chain carries TRBV19 and TRBJ2-4, with 10 bases that match TRBD1. Germline loops: CDR1 LNHDA, CDR2 SQIVND (reference sequence). The V gene end was trimmed by 5 bases and the J gene end by 0 bases; junction bases not matched to a gene: 16. The CDR3 is 20 amino acids. The CDR3 bases are TGTGCCAGTAGTTTGGGAGACAGGGGGCTCGTCCTACTAGCCAAAAACATTCAGTACTTC. It encodes CASSLGDRGLVLLAKNIQYF.

J is TRBJ2-1 and V is TRBV28; TRBD1 might be the D (5 bases). V was trimmed by 3 bases and J by 4 bases, leaving 7 bases between them. Germline lookup yields CDR1 MDHEN and CDR2 SYDVKM. CDR3 size: 13 residues. CDR3 DNA: TGTGCCAGCAGTTTCCAGGGTTACAATGAGCAGTTCTTC. It specifies CASSFQGYNEQFF.

CDR3 residues: CASSPRADSYSGNTIYF. Here the CDR3 DNA reads TGTGCCAGCTCACCACGGGCGGACAGCTACTCTGGAAACACCATATATTTT. The chain carries TRBV18 and TRBJ1-3; TRBD1 is a possible D gene (6 bases). Germline values: CDR1 KGHSH, CDR2 LQKENI. The CDR3 has 17 residues. The V gene lost 1 base and the J gene lost 0 bases, with 13 bases spanning the gap.

The V call is TRBV7-2, the J call TRBJ2-5, with 9 positions matching TRBD2. From germline, CDR1 is SGHTA and CDR2 FQGNSA. This CDR3 region has 15 residues. Trimming took 5 bases from V and 4 from J; bases not matched to a gene: 8. CDR3 nucleotides: TGTGCCAGCAGCCTGGCCCCGGGACTAGCAGAGACCCAGTACTTC. Its translation is CASSLAPGLAETQYF.

The V gene is TRBV5-1, the J gene TRBJ2-7, with 9 positions matching TRBD2. The CDR3 is 18 residues long. The V gene end was trimmed by 3 bases and the J gene end by 5 bases; junction bases not matched to a gene: 18. Germline-derived CDR1 and CDR2 are SGHRS and YFSETQ. The CDR3 sequence: CASSSAKASSGRTDEQYF. The CDR3 region has the DNA TGCGCCAGCAGCTCCGCCAAAGCGAGTAGCGGGAGAACCGACGAGCAGTACTTC.

The V and J genes are TRBV19 and TRBJ2-3; possibly TRBD1 or TRBD2 for D (5 bases each). Germline V gene lookup returns CDR1 LNHDA and CDR2 SQIVND (reference sequence). The CDR3 extends over 13 amino acids. Trimming removed 7 bases from V and 6 bases from J, with 14 bases in between. Written as DNA, the CDR3 is TGTGCCAGTACCAAGAGTGGGACGGATACGCAGTATTTT. Translated: CASTKSGTDTQYF.

Points on this clone: Other DNA sequences from this sample encode an identical CDR3 as well. The chain carries TRBV11-3 and TRBJ2-2; D ambiguous. V was clipped by 0 bases and J by 5 bases, with 4 bases between them. Looked up from germline, CDR1 is SGHNT and CDR2 is YENEEA. This CDR3 is built from 13 residues. CDR3 sequence reads: CASSLEGTGELFF. In DNA, the CDR3 is TGTGCCAGCAGCTTAGAAGGGACCGGGGAGCTGTTTTTT.

This rearrangement joins TRBV7-2 to TRBJ2-4; 7 bases align to TRBD1. V shed 5 bases and J 5 bases; nucleotides not matched to a gene: 6. CDR1 SGHTA and CDR2 FQGNSA come from the germline V gene. The CDR3 runs to 14 residues. The CDR3, as DNA: TGTGCCAGCAGCCCCTCTGACAGGGAAAACATTCAGTACTTC. This sequence encodes CASSPSDRENIQYF.

V and J are TRBV9 and TRBJ1-4, with D possibly being TRBD1 (6 bases). V lost 3 bases and J lost 3, with 15 bases in between. The germline gives CDR1 SGDLS, CDR2 YYNGEE. The CDR3 covers 16 residues. CDR3 loop: CASSEKAQGSNEKLFF. The DNA for the CDR3 is TGTGCCAGCAGCGAAAAGGCCCAGGGGTCTAATGAAAAACTGTTTTTT. Variable domain in full (rest from reference TRBV9 and TRBJ1-4): DSGVTQTPKHLITATGQRVTLRCSPRSGDLSVYWYQQSLDQGLQFLIQYYNGEERAKGNILERFSAQQFPDLHSELNLSSLELGDSALYFCASSEKAQGSNEKLFFGSGTQLSVL.

This clone was seen a few times. The chain employs TRBV19 and TRBJ1-2; TRBD1 might be the D (5 bases). Per germline, CDR1 LNHDA and CDR2 SQIVND (reference sequence). Trimming shortened V by 7 bases and J by 8 bases, and 20 bases separated the two germline ends. This CDR3 comprises 14 residues. CDR3 loop: CASTLRGRVEGYTF. The CDR3, as DNA: TGTGCCAGTACCCTCCGGGGGAGGGTGGAGGGCTACACCTTC.

Only one count was recorded for this clone. The chain employs TRBV11-3 and TRBJ2-7; TRBD2 agrees at 7 bases. This CDR3 has 15 amino acids. CDR1 SGHNT and CDR2 YENEEA come from the germline V gene. Unmatched junction bases numbered 10, after V lost 7 bases and J lost 1 base. DNA for the CDR3: TGTGCCAGCACCGGACTCGCGGGAGATTCCTACGAGCAGTACTTC. Translating gives CASTGLAGDSYEQYF.